The rows below give T cell receptor beta chains drawn from one sample of a study of PD-1 blockade in classical Hodgkin lymphoma. The assay was immunoSEQ multiplex PCR, and TCRdb's table has in-frame clones only and misses some. This table holds tens of thousands of clones, 75% to 90% found once. The sequencing used peripheral blood mononuclear cells (PBMCs), collected at baseline. All receptors come from a human donor with classical Hodgkin lymphoma. Each CDR3 is given with its conserved first and last residue.

CDR3	J	V
CASSALQGTHYEQYF	TRBJ2-7	TRBV25-1
CASSYGRYTEAFF	TRBJ1-1	TRBV6-5
CASSALAGLDTQYF	TRBJ2-3	TRBV7-9
CASSSYSGGPYNEQFF	TRBJ2-1	TRBV13
CASRRTGTEAFF	TRBJ1-1	TRBV6-5
CATTSGVEDTQYF	TRBJ2-3	TRBV10-3
CASSSRGGRISYEQYF	TRBJ2-7	TRBV7-9
CASNSASGSPLHF	TRBJ1-6	TRBV6-5
CASSQDGGPQHF	TRBJ1-5	TRBV4-1
CASTTYRRNTIYF	TRBJ1-3	TRBV11-2
CASRLGDSLGPFFDYEQYF	TRBJ2-7	TRBV12-2
CASSFGGTEAFF	TRBJ1-1	TRBV6-5
CASGEGQEAFF	TRBJ1-1	TRBV10-2
CASSLVAGRGEAFF	TRBJ1-1	TRBV7-9
CASSEAGGPTDTQYF	TRBJ2-3	TRBV4-2
CAISVSTGRTEAFF	TRBJ1-1	TRBV10-3
CASSEAQRTSKTRSLYEQYF	TRBJ2-7	TRBV6-1
CASSPGEIYGYTF	TRBJ1-2	TRBV27
CASSDSHSRGGLGEQFF	TRBJ2-1	TRBV25-1
CASAGTTNEKLFF	TRBJ1-4	TRBV7-9
CASSNRDKGEPQHF	TRBJ1-5	TRBV27
CATSRDRGNQPQHF	TRBJ1-5	TRBV15
CASSLRQGASPLHF	TRBJ1-6	TRBV11-2
CASSFQGAGNEQFF	TRBJ2-1	TRBV6-5
CAWSVLGTGGYTF	TRBJ1-2	TRBV30
CSAPPQYTF	TRBJ1-2	TRBV29-1
CASSRFRDRDGSGANVLTF	TRBJ2-6	TRBV18
CASSLSRGYAPDTQYF	TRBJ2-3	TRBV5-4
CASSGGPGNTEAFF	TRBJ1-1	TRBV5-1
CASSLWGSYSPLHF	TRBJ1-6	TRBV4-1
CASEGVVGRRNSWNYGYTF	TRBJ1-2	TRBV5-6
CASSIFSEAFF	TRBJ1-1	TRBV19
CASSPFEQLNSPLHF	TRBJ1-6	TRBV18
CASSLGQFSSPLHF	TRBJ1-6	TRBV19
CASSYVGPYEQYF	TRBJ2-7	TRBV6-5
CASSPPGSHYEQYF	TRBJ2-7	TRBV9
CASSPVTEAFF	TRBJ1-1	TRBV18
CASIGGAAYEQYF	TRBJ2-7	TRBV5-5
CASSTNLAGGYNEQFF	TRBJ2-1	TRBV27
CASSILNPRSSRNTIYF	TRBJ1-3	TRBV19
CASSLDGTSGREQFF	TRBJ2-1	TRBV5-1
CASSLVQEAFF	TRBJ1-1	TRBV11-2
CASSIDRVPTEAFF	TRBJ1-1	TRBV19
CASSSDRAADTQYF	TRBJ2-3	TRBV7-3
CASSLGRSSYNEQFF	TRBJ2-1	TRBV5-4
CAWTTNYGYTF	TRBJ1-2	TRBV30
CASSPFDSSGNTIYF	TRBJ1-3	TRBV18
CASSGSSDPTDTQYF	TRBJ2-3	TRBV7-2
CASSQDQGSGSPSPLHF	TRBJ1-6	TRBV4-1
CASRQGRPPYNEQFF	TRBJ2-1	TRBV19
CASSFPTPQHF	TRBJ1-5	TRBV28
CASSQKQNYGYTF	TRBJ1-2	TRBV14
CASSYGQGAYEQYF	.	TRBV6-5
CASSLEGRGNSPLHF	TRBJ1-6	TRBV5-1
CASSPLDSPNQPQHF	TRBJ1-5	TRBV18
CASSLGRGIQETQYF	TRBJ2-5	TRBV27
CASSFRDSVLSYGYTF	TRBJ1-2	TRBV5-4
CASRSGGLFDEQFF	TRBJ2-1	TRBV5-1